The source of this T cell receptor beta chain is a study of blood T cell repertoires in COVID-19. About the research overall: The United States, Italy and Spain provided the acute and convalescent COVID-19 samples. PBMCs, B-cell-depleted T cells, or T cells provided the cDNA or gDNA that made up the material.

CDR3 size: 16 residues. Germline-derived CDR1 and CDR2 are SGHRS and YFSETQ. With 3 bases clipped from V and 0 bases from J, the junction kept 6 bases outside the gene matches. Only in-frame clones appear in the TCRdb table, and some are missing; sequencing was by immunoSEQ multiplex PCR. The data show approximately 81,000 clones, almost 85% seen once. V usage is TRBV5-1 and J usage is TRBJ2-7; 10 nucleotides align to TRBD2. This TCR derives from a human donor in a cohort sampled during active COVID-19. The sequenced sample consisted of peripheral blood. The CDR3 is CASSSNSGGTSYEQYF. For the CDR3, the DNA is TGCGCCAGCAGCTCCAATAGCGGGGGGACCTCCTACGAGCAGTACTTC.